This is a list of T cell receptor beta chains from one sample in a study of control samples from healthy donors and cancer patients. Using immunoSEQ multiplex PCR, the repertoire was profiled, and TCRdb retains in-frame clones only, with some absent. The table lists tens of thousands of clones, 90% to 95% of them singletons, with 4.5% to 5.5% in the top ten. Sequenced sample: blood. Receptor source: a woman aged 18-29 years in good health. The CDR3 runs from the conserved cysteine through the conserved F or W. D genes are given only for firm matches. Where a row states a size, it is once, few, many or the class of an expanded clone; other rows omit it.

D: TRBD1; V: TRBV6-1; J: TRBJ1-4; size: NA; length: 15; CDR3: CASSEAAGGNEKLFF; DNA: TGTGCCAGCAGTGAAGCGGCAGGGGGTAATGAAAAACTGTTTTTT
D: NA; V: TRBV6-1; J: TRBJ1-6; size: NA; length: 17; CDR3: CASSVEPVSSYNSPLHF; DNA: TGTGCCAGCAGTGTAGAACCGGTGAGCTCCTATAATTCACCCCTCCACTTT
D: TRBD1; V: TRBV7-2; J: TRBJ1-3; size: NA; length: 17; CDR3: CASSLGGQGVSGNTIYF; DNA: TGTGCCAGCAGCCTTGGGGGACAGGGGGTTTCTGGAAACACCATATATTTT
D: NA; V: TRBV27; J: TRBJ2-2; size: NA; length: 17; CDR3: CASSLPRDLANTGELFF; DNA: TGTGCCAGCAGTCTACCCCGGGACCTGGCGAACACCGGGGAGCTGTTTTTT
D: TRBD1; V: TRBV19; J: TRBJ1-4; size: NA; length: 14; CDR3: CASSWGQGPEKLFF; DNA: TGTGCCAGTAGTTGGGGACAGGGACCCGAAAAACTGTTTTTT
D: TRBD2; V: TRBV9; J: TRBJ2-3; size: once; length: 18; CDR3: CASSVDRSGSRSTDTQYF; DNA: TGTGCCAGCAGCGTAGATCGTAGCGGGAGTAGATCCACAGATACGCAGTATTTT
D: NA; V: TRBV9; J: TRBJ1-2; size: NA; length: 15; CDR3: CASSETGHANYGYTF; DNA: TGTGCCAGCAGCGAAACGGGACACGCTAACTATGGCTACACCTTC
D: NA; V: TRBV28; J: TRBJ1-2; size: NA; length: 14; CDR3: CASSFSTPSSGYTF; DNA: TGTGCCAGCAGTTTCTCAACTCCATCGAGCGGCTACACCTTC
D: NA; V: TRBV20-1; J: TRBJ2-7; size: NA; length: 14; CDR3: CSASVPKDTYEQYF; DNA: TGCAGTGCTAGTGTCCCAAAGGATACCTACGAGCAGTACTTC
D: NA; V: TRBV11-2; J: TRBJ2-1; size: NA; length: 18; CDR3: CASSLVGGYGRSYNEQFF; DNA: TGTGCCAGCAGCTTAGTTGGGGGTTATGGGAGGTCCTACAATGAGCAGTTCTTC
D: TRBD2; V: TRBV5-1; J: TRBJ2-1; size: NA; length: 15; CDR3: CASSSSGGAIWEQFF; DNA: TGCGCCAGCAGCTCTAGCGGGGGGGCCATCTGGGAGCAGTTCTTC
D: NA; V: TRBV18; J: TRBJ2-2; size: NA; length: 20; CDR3: CASSPSNPWTAPSGTGELFF; DNA: TGTGCCAGCTCACCATCAAATCCATGGACAGCCCCTTCGGGCACCGGGGAGCTGTTTTTT
D: TRBD2; V: TRBV4-2; J: TRBJ2-3; size: NA; length: 17; CDR3: CASSQDRLAGSTDTQYF; DNA: TGTGCCAGCAGCCAAGATCGGCTAGCGGGTAGCACAGATACGCAGTATTTT
D: NA; V: TRBV4-1; J: TRBJ2-2; size: NA; length: 13; CDR3: CASSGGNTGELFF; DNA: TGCGCCAGCAGCGGGGGGAACACCGGGGAGCTGTTTTTT
D: NA; V: TRBV7-9; J: TRBJ2-2; size: NA; length: 14; CDR3: CASSLWENTGELFF; DNA: TGTGCCAGCAGCTTATGGGAGAACACCGGGGAGCTGTTTTTT
D: NA; V: TRBV19; J: TRBJ2-2; size: NA; length: 15; CDR3: CASSIAASRTGELFF; DNA: TGTGCCAGTAGTATAGCGGCCTCTCGAACCGGGGAGCTGTTTTTT
D: TRBD2; V: TRBV19; J: TRBJ2-1; size: NA; length: 17; CDR3: CASSMGGLAVEYNEQFF; DNA: TGTGCCAGTAGTATGGGGGGACTAGCGGTAGAGTACAATGAGCAGTTCTTC
D: NA; V: TRBV4-2; J: TRBJ2-7; size: NA; length: 15; CDR3: CASSHNRDGSYEQYF; DNA: TGTGCCAGCAGCCACAACCGGGACGGATCCTACGAGCAGTACTTC
D: NA; V: TRBV6-5; J: TRBJ1-2; size: NA; length: 15; CDR3: CASSQTVQGNYGYTF; DNA: TGTGCCAGCAGTCAGACCGTCCAAGGGAACTATGGCTACACCTTC
D: NA; V: TRBV28; J: TRBJ2-1; size: NA; length: 11; CDR3: CASTSANEQFF; DNA: TGTGCCAGCACCTCCGCTAATGAGCAGTTCTTC
D: TRBD1; V: TRBV4-2; J: TRBJ2-7; size: NA; length: 14; CDR3: CASSQEQGVYEQYF; DNA: TGTGCCAGCAGCCAAGAACAGGGGGTCTACGAGCAGTACTTC
D: NA; V: TRBV7-3; J: TRBJ1-1; size: NA; length: 13; CDR3: CASSFSRVGEAFF; DNA: TGTGCCAGCAGCTTCAGCAGGGTAGGTGAAGCTTTCTTT
D: TRBD1; V: TRBV24-1; J: TRBJ1-2; size: NA; length: 19; CDR3: CATSDSPGQGASFNYGYTF; DNA: TGTGCCACCAGTGATTCTCCGGGCCAGGGGGCTTCTTTTAACTATGGCTACACCTTC
D: TRBD2; V: TRBV27; J: TRBJ2-3; size: NA; length: 16; CDR3: CASSKGLARITDTQYF; DNA: TGTGCCAGCAGTAAAGGACTAGCGCGTATCACAGATACGCAGTATTTT
D: NA; V: TRBV6-2/TRBV6-3; J: TRBJ2-6; size: NA; length: 14; CDR3: CASSLPSGANVLTF; DNA: TGTGCCAGCAGTTTGCCTTCTGGGGCCAACGTCCTGACTTTC
D: TRBD2; V: TRBV5-1; J: TRBJ2-1; size: NA; length: 15; CDR3: CASSLGGGIYNEQFF; DNA: TGCGCCAGCAGCTTGGGCGGGGGTATCTACAATGAGCAGTTCTTC
D: NA; V: TRBV5-4; J: TRBJ1-4; size: NA; length: 13; CDR3: CASSLNSNEKLFF; DNA: TGTGCCAGCAGCTTGAACAGTAATGAAAAACTGTTTTTT
D: NA; V: TRBV18; J: TRBJ2-1; size: NA; length: 13; CDR3: CASSPPGYNEQFF; DNA: TGTGCCAGCTCACCACCGGGATACAATGAGCAGTTCTTC
D: NA; V: TRBV28; J: TRBJ1-5; size: few; length: 12; CDR3: CASRGSNQPQHF; DNA: TGTGCCAGCAGGGGGAGCAATCAGCCCCAGCATTTT
D: TRBD2; V: TRBV3-1/TRBV3-2; J: TRBJ2-5; size: once; length: 16; CDR3: CASSQGGLAGVETQYF; DNA: TGTGCCAGCAGCCAAGGGGGGCTAGCGGGGGTAGAGACCCAGTACTTC
D: NA; V: TRBV3-1/TRBV3-2; J: TRBJ2-6; size: NA; length: 15; CDR3: CASSQEWGTANVLTF; DNA: TGTGCCAGCAGCCAAGAGTGGGGGACGGCCAACGTCCTGACTTTC
D: NA; V: TRBV6-1; J: TRBJ2-7; size: NA; length: 16; CDR3: CASSEARGILPREQYF; DNA: TGTGCCAGCAGTGAAGCCCGCGGGATCCTGCCTCGGGAGCAGTACTTC
D: TRBD1; V: TRBV3-1/TRBV3-2; J: TRBJ1-6; size: NA; length: 14; CDR3: CASSRDRANSPLHF; DNA: TGTGCCAGCAGCCGGGACAGGGCCAATTCACCCCTCCACTTT
D: NA; V: TRBV9; J: TRBJ2-2; size: once; length: 16; CDR3: CASSRYLDSNTGELFF; DNA: TGTGCCAGCAGCCGGTATCTTGACAGCAACACCGGGGAGCTGTTTTTT
D: NA; V: TRBV7-2; J: TRBJ1-2; size: NA; length: 14; CDR3: CASSLTGLNYGYTF; DNA: TGTGCCAGCAGCTTAACAGGGTTGAACTATGGCTACACCTTC
D: NA; V: TRBV19; J: TRBJ1-4; size: NA; length: 14; CDR3: CASSILTDNEKLFF; DNA: TGTGCCAGTAGTATACTCACAGATAATGAAAAACTGTTTTTT
D: NA; V: TRBV28; J: TRBJ2-2; size: NA; length: 13; CDR3: CATTKTNTGELFF; DNA: TGTGCCACCACAAAAACGAACACCGGGGAGCTGTTTTTT
D: NA; V: TRBV5-1; J: TRBJ2-3; size: NA; length: 13; CDR3: CASSLIVTDTQYF; DNA: TGCGCCAGCAGCTTGATAGTCACAGATACGCAGTATTTT
D: TRBD1; V: TRBV5-4; J: TRBJ2-5; size: NA; length: 13; CDR3: CASSSTGVVTQYF; DNA: TGTGCCAGCAGTTCGACAGGGGTAGTGACCCAGTACTTC
D: NA; V: TRBV5-8; J: TRBJ1-2; size: NA; length: 12; CDR3: CASSLGVYGYTF; DNA: TGTGCCAGCAGCTTAGGCGTATATGGCTACACCTTC
D: TRBD2; V: TRBV29-1; J: TRBJ2-5; size: NA; length: 14; CDR3: CSVGLAGGWETQYF; DNA: TGCAGCGTTGGTTTAGCGGGAGGATGGGAGACCCAGTACTTC
D: TRBD1; V: TRBV29-1; J: TRBJ1-5; size: once; length: 14; CDR3: CSVEQGDSNQPQHF; DNA: TGCAGCGTTGAACAGGGGGATAGCAATCAGCCCCAGCATTTT
D: TRBD1; V: TRBV29-1; J: TRBJ2-7; size: NA; length: 14; CDR3: CSVEEGQGGYEQYF; DNA: TGCAGCGTTGAAGAGGGACAGGGGGGATACGAGCAGTACTTC
D: NA; V: TRBV7-2; J: TRBJ2-1; size: NA; length: 17; CDR3: CASSSSLSGVGYNEQFF; DNA: TGTGCCAGCAGCTCTAGTTTATCGGGGGTGGGCTACAATGAGCAGTTCTTC
D: NA; V: TRBV5-1; J: TRBJ1-2; size: NA; length: 13; CDR3: CASSLDPGYGYTF; DNA: TGCGCCAGCAGCTTGGATCCCGGATATGGCTACACCTTC
D: NA; V: TRBV3-1/TRBV3-2; J: TRBJ2-1; size: NA; length: 16; CDR3: CASSQHGKSSYNEQFF; DNA: TGTGCCAGCAGCCAACACGGGAAAAGCTCCTACAATGAGCAGTTCTTC
D: NA; V: TRBV2; J: TRBJ1-1; size: NA; length: 15; CDR3: CASNGWGGQIKEAFF; DNA: TGTGCCAGCAACGGGTGGGGGGGCCAAATCAAAGAAGCTTTCTTT
D: TRBD1; V: TRBV28; J: TRBJ2-5; size: NA; length: 13; CDR3: CASVATGVETQYF; DNA: TGTGCCAGCGTCGCGACAGGGGTGGAGACCCAGTACTTC
D: TRBD2; V: TRBV5-1; J: TRBJ2-1; size: NA; length: 14; CDR3: CASMKGLAGNEQFF; DNA: TGCGCCAGCATGAAGGGACTAGCTGGCAATGAGCAGTTCTTC
D: NA; V: TRBV7-3; J: TRBJ1-6; size: NA; length: 14; CDR3: CASSLGVLEGPLHF; DNA: TGTGCCAGCAGCTTAGGTGTGTTGGAGGGACCCCTCCACTTT
D: NA; V: TRBV9; J: TRBJ2-1; size: NA; length: 17; CDR3: CASSVSTLGGLYNEQFF; DNA: TGTGCCAGCAGCGTATCCACTTTGGGCGGTCTCTACAATGAGCAGTTCTTC
D: NA; V: TRBV19; J: TRBJ1-1; size: NA; length: 15; CDR3: CASTPWGAVNTEAFF; DNA: TGTGCCAGTACCCCCTGGGGGGCTGTAAACACTGAAGCTTTCTTT
D: NA; V: TRBV6-5; J: TRBJ2-7; size: NA; length: 13; CDR3: CASSRTETYEQYF; DNA: TGTGCCAGCAGTCGGACAGAAACTTACGAGCAGTACTTC
D: NA; V: TRBV28; J: TRBJ1-4; size: NA; length: 14; CDR3: CASSFGGLGEKLFF; DNA: TGTGCCAGCAGTTTTGGTGGGCTTGGGGAAAAACTGTTTTTT
D: NA; V: TRBV7-8; J: TRBJ1-3; size: NA; length: 17; CDR3: CASSLLSRVYSGNTIYF; DNA: TGTGCCAGCAGCTTATTGAGTAGGGTATACTCTGGAAACACCATATATTTT
D: NA; V: TRBV28; J: TRBJ1-2; size: NA; length: 13; CDR3: CASSSQGPYGYTF; DNA: TGTGCCAGCAGTTCCCAGGGACCGTATGGCTACACCTTC
D: TRBD1; V: TRBV4-3; J: TRBJ1-6; size: NA; length: 16; CDR3: CASSQVVGQGLSPLHF; DNA: TGCGCCAGCAGCCAAGTAGTGGGACAGGGCCTGTCACCCCTCCACTTT